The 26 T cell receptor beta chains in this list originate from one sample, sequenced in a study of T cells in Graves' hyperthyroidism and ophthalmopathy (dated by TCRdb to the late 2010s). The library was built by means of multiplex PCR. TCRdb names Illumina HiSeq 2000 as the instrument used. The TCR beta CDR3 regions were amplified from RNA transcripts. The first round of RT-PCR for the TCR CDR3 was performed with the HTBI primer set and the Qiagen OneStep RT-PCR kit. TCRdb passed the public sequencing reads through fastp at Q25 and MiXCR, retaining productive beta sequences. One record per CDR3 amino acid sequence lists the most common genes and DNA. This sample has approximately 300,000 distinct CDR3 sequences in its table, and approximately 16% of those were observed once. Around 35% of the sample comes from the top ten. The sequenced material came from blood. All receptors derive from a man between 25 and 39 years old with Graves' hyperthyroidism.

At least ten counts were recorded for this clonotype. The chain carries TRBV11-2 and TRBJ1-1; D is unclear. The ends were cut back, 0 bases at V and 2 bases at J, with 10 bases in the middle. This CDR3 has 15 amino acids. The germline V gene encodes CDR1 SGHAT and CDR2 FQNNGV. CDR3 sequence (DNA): TGTGCCAGCAGCTTAGAGGCAGGCCCAAACACTGAAGCTTTCTTT. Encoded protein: CASSLEAGPNTEAFF.

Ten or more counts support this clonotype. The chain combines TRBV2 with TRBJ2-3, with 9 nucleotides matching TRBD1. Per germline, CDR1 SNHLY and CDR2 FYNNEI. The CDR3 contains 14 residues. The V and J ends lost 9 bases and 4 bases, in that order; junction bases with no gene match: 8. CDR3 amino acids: CASSGQGHPDTQYF. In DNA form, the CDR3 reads TGTGCCAGTTCCGGACAGGGGCATCCAGATACGCAGTATTTT.

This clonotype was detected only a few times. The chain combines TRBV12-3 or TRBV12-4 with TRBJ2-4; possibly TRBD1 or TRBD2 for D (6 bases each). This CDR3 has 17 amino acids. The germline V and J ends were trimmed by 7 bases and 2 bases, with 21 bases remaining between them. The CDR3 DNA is TGTGCCAGCACCCTAGGGGGACTCCCCAAAACCAAAAACATTCAGTACTTC. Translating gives CASTLGGLPKTKNIQYF.

The CDR3 DNA sequence: TGTGCCAGCAAAGACAGGTACCAAGAGACCCAGTACTTC. It translates to CASKDRYQETQYF. The V and J genes are TRBV2 and TRBJ2-5; D is possibly TRBD1 (6 bases). Germline V CDR1 and CDR2: SNHLY, FYNNEI. V shed 7 bases and J shed 0 bases, with 9 bases lying between them. The CDR3 runs 13 residues.

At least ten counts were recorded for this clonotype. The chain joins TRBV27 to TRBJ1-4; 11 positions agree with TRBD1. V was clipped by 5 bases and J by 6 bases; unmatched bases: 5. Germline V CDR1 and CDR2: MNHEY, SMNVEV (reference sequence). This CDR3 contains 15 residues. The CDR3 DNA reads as TGTGCCAGCAGTCGGGACAGGGGGTCGGATGAAAAACTGTTTTTT. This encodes CASSRDRGSDEKLFF.

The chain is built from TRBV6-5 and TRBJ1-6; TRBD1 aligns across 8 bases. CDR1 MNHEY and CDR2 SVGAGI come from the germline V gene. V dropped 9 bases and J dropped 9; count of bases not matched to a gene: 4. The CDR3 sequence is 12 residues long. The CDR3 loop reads CARRQGSSPLHF. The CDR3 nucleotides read TGTGCCAGACGACAGGGGAGTTCACCCCTCCACTTT.

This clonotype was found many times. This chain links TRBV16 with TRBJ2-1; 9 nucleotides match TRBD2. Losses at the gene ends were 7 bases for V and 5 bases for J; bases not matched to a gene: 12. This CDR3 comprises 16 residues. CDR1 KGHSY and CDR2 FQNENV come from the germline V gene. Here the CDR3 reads CASTLRGSGRNNEQFF. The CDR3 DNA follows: TGTGCCAGCACCTTAAGAGGTAGCGGGAGAAACAATGAGCAGTTCTTC.

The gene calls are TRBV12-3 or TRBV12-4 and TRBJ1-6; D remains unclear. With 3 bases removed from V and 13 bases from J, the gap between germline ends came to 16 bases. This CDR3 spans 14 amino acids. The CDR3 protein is CASSLGGPPSPLHF. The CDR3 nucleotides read TGTGCCAGCAGTTTGGGCGGCCCTCCTTCTCCCCTCCACTTT.

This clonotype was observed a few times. CDR3 sequence reads: CASSYPGLDEQYF. CDR3 nucleotide sequence: TGTGCCAGCAGTTACCCGGGCCTAGACGAGCAGTACTTC. The chain links TRBV6-5 to TRBJ2-7; unclear D gene. The CDR3 extends over 13 amino acids. With 2 bases removed from V and 5 bases from J, the gap between germline ends came to 10 bases. Germline V gene lookup returns CDR1 MNHEY and CDR2 SVGAGI.

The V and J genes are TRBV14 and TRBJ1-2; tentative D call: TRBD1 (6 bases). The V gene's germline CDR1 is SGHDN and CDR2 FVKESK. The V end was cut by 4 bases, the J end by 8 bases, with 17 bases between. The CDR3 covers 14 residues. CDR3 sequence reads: CASSPRLGASGYTF. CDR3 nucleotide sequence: TGTGCCAGCAGCCCACGACTGGGGGCCTCGGGCTACACCTTC.

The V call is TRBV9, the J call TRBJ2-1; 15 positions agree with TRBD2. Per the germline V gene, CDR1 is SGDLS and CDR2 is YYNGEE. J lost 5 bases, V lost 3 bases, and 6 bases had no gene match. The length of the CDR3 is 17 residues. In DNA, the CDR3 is TGTGCCAGCAGCGGGACTAGCGGGAGGGCCCCCCACAATGAGCAGTTCTTC. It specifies CASSGTSGRAPHNEQFF. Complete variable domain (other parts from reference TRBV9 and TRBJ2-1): DSGVTQTPKHLITATGQRVTLRCSPRSGDLSVYWYQQSLDQGLQFLIQYYNGEERAKGNILERFSAQQFPDLHSELNLSSLELGDSALYFCASSGTSGRAPHNEQFFGPGTRLTVL.

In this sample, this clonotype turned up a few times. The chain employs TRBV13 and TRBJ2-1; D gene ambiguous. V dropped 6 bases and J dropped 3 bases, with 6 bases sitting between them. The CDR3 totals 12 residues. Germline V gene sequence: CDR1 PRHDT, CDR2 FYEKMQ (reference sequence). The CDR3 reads CASRRNYNEQFF. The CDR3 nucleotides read TGTGCCAGCAGACGTAACTACAATGAGCAGTTCTTC.

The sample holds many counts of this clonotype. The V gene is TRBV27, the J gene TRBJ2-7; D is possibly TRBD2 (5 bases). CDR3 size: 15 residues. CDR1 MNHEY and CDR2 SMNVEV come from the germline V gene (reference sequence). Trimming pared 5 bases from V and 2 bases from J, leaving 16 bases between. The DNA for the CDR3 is TGTGCCAGCAGTATTAGAGGGAGAGGGACCTACGAGCAGTACTTC. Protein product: CASSIRGRGTYEQYF.

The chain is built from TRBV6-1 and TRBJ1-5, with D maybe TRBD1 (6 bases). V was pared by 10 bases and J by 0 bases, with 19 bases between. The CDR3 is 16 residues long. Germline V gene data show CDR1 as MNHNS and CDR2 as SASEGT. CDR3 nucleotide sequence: TGTGCCACTGTGAGACTGGCAGGGGTTAGCAATCAGCCCCAGCATTTT. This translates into CATVRLAGVSNQPQHF.

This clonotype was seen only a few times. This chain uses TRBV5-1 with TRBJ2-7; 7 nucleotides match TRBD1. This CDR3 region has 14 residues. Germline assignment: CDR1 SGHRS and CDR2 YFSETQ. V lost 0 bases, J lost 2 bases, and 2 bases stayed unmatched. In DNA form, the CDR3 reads TGCGCCAGCAGCTTGGACGGACAGGCCTACGAGCAGTACTTC. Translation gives CASSLDGQAYEQYF.

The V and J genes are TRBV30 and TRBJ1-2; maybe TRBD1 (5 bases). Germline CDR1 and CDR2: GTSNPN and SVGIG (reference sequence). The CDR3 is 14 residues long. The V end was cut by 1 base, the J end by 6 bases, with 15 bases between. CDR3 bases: TGTGCCTGGAGTGGCACCTCGGGGGGTGATGGCTACACCTTC. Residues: CAWSGTSGGDGYTF. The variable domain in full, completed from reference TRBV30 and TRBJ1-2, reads SQTIHQWPATLVQPVGSPLSLECTVEGTSNPNLYWYRQAAGRGLQLLFYSVGIGQISSEVPQNLSASRPQDRQFILSSKKLLLSDSGFYLCAWSGTSGGDGYTFGSGTRLTVV.

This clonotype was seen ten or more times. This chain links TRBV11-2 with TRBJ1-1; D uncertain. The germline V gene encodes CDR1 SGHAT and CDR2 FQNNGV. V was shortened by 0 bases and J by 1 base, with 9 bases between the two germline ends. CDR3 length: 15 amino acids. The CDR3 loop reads CASSLEGPSNTEAFF. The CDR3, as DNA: TGTGCCAGCAGCTTAGAAGGACCATCGAACACTGAAGCTTTCTTT.

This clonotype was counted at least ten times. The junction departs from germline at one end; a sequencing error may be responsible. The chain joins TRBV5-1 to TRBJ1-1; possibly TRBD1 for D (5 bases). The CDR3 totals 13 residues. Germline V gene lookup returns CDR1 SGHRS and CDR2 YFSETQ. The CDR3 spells CASSLDRGTEAFF. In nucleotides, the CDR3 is TGTGCCAGCAGCTTAGATCGGGGGACTGAAGCTTTCTTT.

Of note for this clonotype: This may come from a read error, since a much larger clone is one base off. CDR3 sequence (DNA): TGTGCCAGCAGCCTCCCCAGGGGGCTTACAGATACGCTGTATTTT. Protein: CASSLPRGLTDTLYF. The rearrangement joins TRBV5-1 to TRBJ2-3; TRBD1 agrees at 8 bases. The germline V gene has CDR1 SGHRS and CDR2 YFSETQ. The CDR3 is made up of 15 amino acids.

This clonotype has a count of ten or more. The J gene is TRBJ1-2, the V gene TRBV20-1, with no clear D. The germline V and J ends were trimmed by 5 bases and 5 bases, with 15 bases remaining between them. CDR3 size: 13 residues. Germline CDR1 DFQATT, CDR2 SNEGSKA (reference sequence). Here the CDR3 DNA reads TGCAGTGCTGATCGGGGAGGACCGTATGGCTACACCTTC. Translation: CSADRGGPYGYTF.

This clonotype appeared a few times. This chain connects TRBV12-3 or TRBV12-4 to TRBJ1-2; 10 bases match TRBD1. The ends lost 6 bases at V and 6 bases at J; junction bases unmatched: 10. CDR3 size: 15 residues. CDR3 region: CASSPDRGRNHGYTF. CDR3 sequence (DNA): TGTGCCAGCAGCCCCGACAGGGGGCGAAATCATGGCTACACCTTC.

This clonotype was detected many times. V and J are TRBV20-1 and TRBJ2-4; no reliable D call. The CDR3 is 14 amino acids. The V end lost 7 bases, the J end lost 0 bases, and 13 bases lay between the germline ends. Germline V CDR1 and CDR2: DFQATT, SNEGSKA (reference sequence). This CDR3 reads CSGMEALAKNIQYF. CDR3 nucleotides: TGCAGTGGAATGGAAGCCCTAGCCAAAAACATTCAGTACTTC.

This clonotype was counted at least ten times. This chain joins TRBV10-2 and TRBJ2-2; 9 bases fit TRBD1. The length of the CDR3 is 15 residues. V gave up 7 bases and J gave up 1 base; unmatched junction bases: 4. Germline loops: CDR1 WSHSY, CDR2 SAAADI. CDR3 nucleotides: TGCGCCAGCACCCCGGGACAGGGGAACACCGGGGAGCTGTTTTTT. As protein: CASTPGQGNTGELFF.

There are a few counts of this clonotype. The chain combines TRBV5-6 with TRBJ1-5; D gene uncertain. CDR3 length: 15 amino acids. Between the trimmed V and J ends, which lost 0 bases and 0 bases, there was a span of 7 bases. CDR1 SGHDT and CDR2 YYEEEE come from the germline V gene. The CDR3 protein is CASSLGYSSNQPQHF. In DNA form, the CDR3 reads TGTGCCAGCAGCTTGGGATATTCTAGCAATCAGCCCCAGCATTTT.

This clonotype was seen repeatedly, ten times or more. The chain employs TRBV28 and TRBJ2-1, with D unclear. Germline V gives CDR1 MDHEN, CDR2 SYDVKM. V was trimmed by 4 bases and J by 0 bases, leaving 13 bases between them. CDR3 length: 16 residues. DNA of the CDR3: TGTGCCAGCAGTTCCCCTAGTCTTCCCTCCTACAATGAGCAGTTCTTC. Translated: CASSSPSLPSYNEQFF.

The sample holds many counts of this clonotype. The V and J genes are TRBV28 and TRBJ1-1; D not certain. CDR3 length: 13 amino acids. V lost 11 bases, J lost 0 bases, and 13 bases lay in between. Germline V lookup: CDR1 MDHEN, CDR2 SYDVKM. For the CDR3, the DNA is TGTGCCGCATTGAGAGACATGAACACTGAAGCTTTCTTT. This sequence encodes CAALRDMNTEAFF.